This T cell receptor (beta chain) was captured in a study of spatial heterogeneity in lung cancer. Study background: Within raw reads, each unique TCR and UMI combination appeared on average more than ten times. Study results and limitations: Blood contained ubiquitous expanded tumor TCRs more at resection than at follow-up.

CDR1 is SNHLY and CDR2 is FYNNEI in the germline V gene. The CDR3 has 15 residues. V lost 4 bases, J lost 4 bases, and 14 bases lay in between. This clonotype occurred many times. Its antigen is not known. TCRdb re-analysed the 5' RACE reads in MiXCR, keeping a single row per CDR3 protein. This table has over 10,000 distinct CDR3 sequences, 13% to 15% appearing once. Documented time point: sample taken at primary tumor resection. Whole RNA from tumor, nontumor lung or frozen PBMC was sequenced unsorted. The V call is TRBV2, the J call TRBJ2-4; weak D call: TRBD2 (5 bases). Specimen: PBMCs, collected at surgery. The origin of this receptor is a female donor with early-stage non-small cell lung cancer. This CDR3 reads CASSVFAPGKNIQYF. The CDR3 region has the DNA TGTGCCAGCAGTGTATTCGCCCCGGGGAAAAACATTCAGTACTTC.